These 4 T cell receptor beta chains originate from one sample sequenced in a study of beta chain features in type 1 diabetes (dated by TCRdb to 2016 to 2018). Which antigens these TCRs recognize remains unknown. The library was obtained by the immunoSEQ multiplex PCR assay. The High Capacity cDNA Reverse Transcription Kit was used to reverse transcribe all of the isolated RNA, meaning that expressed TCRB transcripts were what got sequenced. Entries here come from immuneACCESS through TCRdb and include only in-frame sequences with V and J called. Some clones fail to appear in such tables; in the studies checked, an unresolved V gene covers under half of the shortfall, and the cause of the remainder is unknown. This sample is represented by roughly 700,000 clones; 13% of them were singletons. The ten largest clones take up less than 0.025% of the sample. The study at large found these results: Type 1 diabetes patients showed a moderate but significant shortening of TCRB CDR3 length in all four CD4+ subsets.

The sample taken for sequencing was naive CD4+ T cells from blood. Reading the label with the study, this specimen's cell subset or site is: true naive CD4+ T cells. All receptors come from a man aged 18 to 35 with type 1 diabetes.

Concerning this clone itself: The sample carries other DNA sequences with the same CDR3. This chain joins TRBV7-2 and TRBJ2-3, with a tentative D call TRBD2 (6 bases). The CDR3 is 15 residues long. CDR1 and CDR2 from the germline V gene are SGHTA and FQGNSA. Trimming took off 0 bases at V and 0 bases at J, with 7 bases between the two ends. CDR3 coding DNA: TGTGCCAGCAGCTTAGCGGGGGGTAGCACAGATACGCAGTATTTT. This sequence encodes CASSLAGGSTDTQYF.

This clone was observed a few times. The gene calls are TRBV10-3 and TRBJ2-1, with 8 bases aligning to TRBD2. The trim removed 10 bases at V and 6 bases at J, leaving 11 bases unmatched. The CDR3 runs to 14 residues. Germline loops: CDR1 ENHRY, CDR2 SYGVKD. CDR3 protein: CASSPGLASNEQFF. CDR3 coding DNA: TGTGCCAGCAGCCCCGGACTAGCATCCAATGAGCAGTTCTTC.

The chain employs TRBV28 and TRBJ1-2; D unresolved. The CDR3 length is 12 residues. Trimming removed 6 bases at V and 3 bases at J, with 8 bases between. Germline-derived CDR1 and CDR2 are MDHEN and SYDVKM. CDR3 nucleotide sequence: TGTGCCAGCAGGATCGGAGACTATGGCTACACCTTC. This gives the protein CASRIGDYGYTF.

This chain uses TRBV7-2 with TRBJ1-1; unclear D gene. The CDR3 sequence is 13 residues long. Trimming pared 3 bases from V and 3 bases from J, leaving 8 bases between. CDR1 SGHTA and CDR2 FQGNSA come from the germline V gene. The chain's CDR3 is CASSFGLYTEAFF. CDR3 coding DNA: TGTGCCAGCAGCTTCGGGCTCTACACTGAAGCTTTCTTT.